This TCR beta chain was sequenced in a study of blood T cell repertoires in COVID-19. About the research overall: T cells, B-cell-depleted T cells, or PBMCs provided the cDNA or gDNA that served as material.

Source study methods: Nucleated cell counts were estimated from reference gene primer amplification. Profiled with immunoSEQ multiplex PCR; TCRdb holds only in-frame clones, not every one. That table supplies the V and J calls and clone size; D and trimming were determined from the DNA. Of under 150,000 clones listed, approximately 85% are singletons. J gave up 4 bases and V 4 bases, and 3 bases lay outside the gene matches. Germline V gene lookup returns CDR1 SGHTA and CDR2 FQGNSA. The CDR3 length is 15 residues. For this clone: The same CDR3 can be traced to other DNA sequences in this sample.

This receptor was taken from a human donor in a cohort sampled during active COVID-19. Sequencing input: peripheral blood. V and J are TRBV7-2 and TRBJ1-4, with 10 nucleotides matching TRBD1. In nucleotides, the CDR3 is TGTGCCAGCAGCTCCGACAGGGGGCGTAATGAAAAACTGTTTTTT. It encodes CASSSDRGRNEKLFF.